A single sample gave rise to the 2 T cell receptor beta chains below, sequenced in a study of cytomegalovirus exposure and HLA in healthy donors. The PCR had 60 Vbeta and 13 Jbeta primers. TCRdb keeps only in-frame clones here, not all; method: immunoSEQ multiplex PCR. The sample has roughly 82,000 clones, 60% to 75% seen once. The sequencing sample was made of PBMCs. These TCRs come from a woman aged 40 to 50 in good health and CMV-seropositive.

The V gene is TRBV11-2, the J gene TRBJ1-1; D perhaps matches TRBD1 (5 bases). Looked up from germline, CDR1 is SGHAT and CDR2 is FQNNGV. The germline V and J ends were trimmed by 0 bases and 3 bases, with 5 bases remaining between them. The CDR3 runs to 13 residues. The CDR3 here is CASSLDRDTEAFF. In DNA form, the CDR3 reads TGTGCCAGCAGCTTAGACAGGGACACTGAAGCTTTCTTT.

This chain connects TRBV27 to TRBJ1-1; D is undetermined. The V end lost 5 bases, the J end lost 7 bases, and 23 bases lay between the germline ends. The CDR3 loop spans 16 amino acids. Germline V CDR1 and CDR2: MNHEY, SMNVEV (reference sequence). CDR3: CASSPYPIVRENEAFF. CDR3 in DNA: TGTGCCAGCAGTCCCTACCCTATCGTCCGGGAAAATGAAGCTTTCTTT.